The clone carrying this TCR beta chain was seen just once. This record comes from a study of prognosis after radiotherapy for stage I lung cancer. Study details: For radiotherapy, patients got SBRT split into 3 to 5 fractions, giving a biologically effective dose of at least 100 Gy. No patient was treated with concurrent therapy while undergoing stereotactic body radiotherapy.

Two-round multiplex PCR amplified TCR beta CDR3 from genomic DNA. The first round of PCR was done with primers that matched each TRBV and TRBJ gene. Each CDR3 protein gets one entry after TCRdb re-called the multiplex PCR reads with MiXCR. The sample yields over 25,000 distinct CDR3 sequences, about 45% seen once. The source is a donor over 45 with non-small cell lung cancer. The input for sequencing was PBMCs, taken before or after stereotactic body radiation therapy (not recorded which).

The CDR3, as DNA: TGTGCCAGCACCCCGGGGGACACCATATATTTT. Its protein product is CASTPGDTIYF. The chain joins TRBV25-1 to TRBJ1-3, with D possibly being TRBD1 (5 bases). The CDR3 consists of 11 residues. Trimming cost V 7 bases and J 8 bases, with 9 bases left between them. Germline V CDR1 and CDR2: MGHDK, SYGVNS.